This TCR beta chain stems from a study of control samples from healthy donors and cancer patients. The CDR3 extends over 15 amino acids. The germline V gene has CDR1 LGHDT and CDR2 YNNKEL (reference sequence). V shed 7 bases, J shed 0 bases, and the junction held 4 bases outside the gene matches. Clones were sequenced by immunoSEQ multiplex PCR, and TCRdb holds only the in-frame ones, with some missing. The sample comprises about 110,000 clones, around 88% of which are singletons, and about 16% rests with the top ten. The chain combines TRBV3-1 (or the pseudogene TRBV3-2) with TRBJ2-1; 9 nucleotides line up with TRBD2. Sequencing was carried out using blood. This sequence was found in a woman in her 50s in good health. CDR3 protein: CASTTSGRSYNEQFF. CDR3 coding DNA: TGTGCCAGCACGACTAGCGGTCGCTCCTACAATGAGCAGTTCTTC.